This is a list of T cell receptor beta chains from one sample in a study of T cells in Graves' hyperthyroidism and ophthalmopathy. TCRdb used MiXCR to reprocess the multiplex PCR reads, holding one entry per CDR3 protein. The table includes about 600,000 distinct CDR3 sequences, about 16% detected once. Material for sequencing was blood. These receptors originate from a woman in her thirties or forties with Graves' ophthalmopathy. The CDR3 runs from the conserved cysteine through the conserved F or W. The D gene is left open where the match is weak. Clone size is stated in some rows and not others, as once, few, many or a class when expanded.

clone size	D gene	V gene	J gene	CDR3 protein	CDR3 DNA
many	-	TRBV3-1	TRBJ1-1	CASSRQTLSTEAFF	TGTGCCAGCAGCCGACAGACCCTCTCCACTGAAGCTTTCTTT
few	TRBD1	TRBV6-1	TRBJ1-4	CASRGGQGGWDGEKLFF	TGTGCCAGCAGAGGTGGACAGGGAGGTTGGGACGGTGAAAAACTGTTTTTT
-	TRBD1	TRBV7-9	TRBJ2-7	CASSPRTGPSYEQYF	TGTGCCAGCAGCCCTAGGACAGGCCCCTCCTACGAGCAGTACTTC
many	-	TRBV5-1	TRBJ1-2	CASSPATGEGYTF	TGCGCCAGCAGCCCGGCTACCGGAGAGGGCTACACCTTC
few	-	TRBV6-1	TRBJ1-6	CASSRTEDNSPLHF	TGTGCCAGCAGCAGGACAGAAGATAATTCACCCCTCCACTTT
-	-	TRBV18	TRBJ2-3	CASSPSALQSTDTQYF	TGTGCCAGCTCACCTTCGGCTCTACAGTCCACAGATACGCAGTATTTT
many	TRBD1	TRBV5-1	TRBJ2-1	CASSLGQGASMDEQFF	TGCGCCAGCAGCCTAGGACAGGGGGCTTCTATGGATGAGCAGTTCTTC
-	-	TRBV5-1	TRBJ2-3	CASSGLAGAPSTDTQYF	TGCGCCAGCAGTGGTTTGGCGGGGGCCCCCTCCACAGATACGCAGTATTTT
-	-	TRBV20-1	TRBJ2-7	CSAPPRDGAYEQYF	TGCAGTGCCCCCCCCCGTGACGGGGCCTACGAGCAGTACTTC
many	TRBD1	TRBV2	TRBJ2-3	CASSEPGQATDTQYF	TGTGCCAGCAGTGAACCGGGACAGGCCACAGATACGCAGTATTTT
-	TRBD2	TRBV7-9	TRBJ2-1	CASSLTGEGNEQFF	TGTGCCAGCAGCTTAACGGGGGAGGGAAATGAGCAGTTCTTC
few	TRBD2	TRBV20-1	TRBJ2-3	CSARDVRLAGTTDTQYF	TGCAGTGCTAGAGATGTCCGACTAGCGGGGACCACAGATACGCAGTATTTT
many	-	TRBV3-1	TRBJ1-4	CASSPRVDNEKLFF	TGTGCCAGCAGCCCCCGTGTGGACAATGAAAAACTGTTTTTT
-	TRBD2	TRBV27	TRBJ2-3	CASRGLAVDTQYF	TGTGCCAGCAGGGGACTAGCGGTAGATACGCAGTATTTT
few	-	TRBV5-8	TRBJ1-5	CASSFRPGVLPRNQPQHF	TGTGCCAGCAGCTTTAGGCCAGGAGTCCTCCCAAGAAATCAGCCCCAGCATTTT
few	TRBD1	TRBV9	TRBJ2-1	CASSAIVGAGQGNGEQFF	TGTGCCAGCAGCGCCATCGTCGGTGCTGGACAGGGGAATGGTGAGCAGTTCTTC
many	TRBD2	TRBV5-6	TRBJ2-7	CASSIGGTSVYEQYF	TGTGCCAGCAGCATCGGGGGGACTAGCGTTTACGAGCAGTACTTC